The TCR beta chain under discussion was sequenced for a study of blood T cell repertoires in COVID-19. Across the whole study: In each case, the material was cDNA or gDNA derived from T cells, B-cell-depleted T cells, or PBMCs.

The CDR3 consists of 16 residues. CDR1 and CDR2 (germline): LGHNA, YNFKEQ. After removal of 3 bases from V and 3 bases from J, the junction contained 3 bases not matched to a gene. Clones were sequenced by immunoSEQ multiplex PCR, and TCRdb holds only the in-frame ones, with some missing. This table holds 100,000 to 150,000 clones, about 80% found once. Sequencing input: peripheral blood. The TCR sequence derives from a woman in her 50s with acute or convalescent COVID-19. The rearrangement links TRBV4-2 to TRBJ2-1; 12 nucleotides line up with TRBD2. CDR3 in amino acids: CASSHGTSGLYNEQFF. The CDR3 bases are TGTGCCAGCAGCCATGGGACTAGCGGGCTCTACAATGAGCAGTTCTTC.